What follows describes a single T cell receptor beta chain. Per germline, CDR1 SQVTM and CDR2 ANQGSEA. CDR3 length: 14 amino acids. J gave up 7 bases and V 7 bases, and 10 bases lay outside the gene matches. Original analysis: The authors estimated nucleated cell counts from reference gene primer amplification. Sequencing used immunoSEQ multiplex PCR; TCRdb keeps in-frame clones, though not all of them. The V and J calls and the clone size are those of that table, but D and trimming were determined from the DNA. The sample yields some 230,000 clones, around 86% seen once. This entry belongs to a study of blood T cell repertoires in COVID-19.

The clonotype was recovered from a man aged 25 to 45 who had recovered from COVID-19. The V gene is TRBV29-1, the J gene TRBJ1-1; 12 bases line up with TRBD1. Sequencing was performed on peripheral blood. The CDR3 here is CSGVRDRGQVEAFF. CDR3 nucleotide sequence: TGCAGCGGGGTTCGGGACAGGGGGCAGGTTGAAGCTTTCTTT.